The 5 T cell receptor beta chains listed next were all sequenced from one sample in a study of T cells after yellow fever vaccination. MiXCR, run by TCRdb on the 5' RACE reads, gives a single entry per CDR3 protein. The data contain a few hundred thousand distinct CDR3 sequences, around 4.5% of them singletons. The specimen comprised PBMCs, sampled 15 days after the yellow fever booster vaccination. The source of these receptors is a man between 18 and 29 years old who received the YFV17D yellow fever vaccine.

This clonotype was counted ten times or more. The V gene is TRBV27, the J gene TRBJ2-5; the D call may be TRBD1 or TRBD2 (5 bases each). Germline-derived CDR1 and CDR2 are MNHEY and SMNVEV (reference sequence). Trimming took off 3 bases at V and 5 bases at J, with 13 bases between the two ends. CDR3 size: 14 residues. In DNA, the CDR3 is TGTGCCAGCAGTTTGAGTTCGGGACGGGAGACCCAGTACTTC. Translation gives CASSLSSGRETQYF.

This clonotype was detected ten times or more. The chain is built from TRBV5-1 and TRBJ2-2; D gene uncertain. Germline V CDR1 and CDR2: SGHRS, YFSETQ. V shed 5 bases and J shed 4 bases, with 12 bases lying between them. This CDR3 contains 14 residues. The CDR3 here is CASSANDVTGELFF. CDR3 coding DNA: TGCGCCAGCAGTGCTAATGATGTCACCGGGGAGCTGTTTTTT.

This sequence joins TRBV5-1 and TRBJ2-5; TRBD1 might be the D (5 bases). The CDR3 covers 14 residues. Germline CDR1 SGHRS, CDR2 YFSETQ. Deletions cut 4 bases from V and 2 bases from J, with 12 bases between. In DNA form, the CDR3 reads TGCGCCAGCAGCCCGACAGCACCTCAAGAGACCCAGTACTTC. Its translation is CASSPTAPQETQYF.

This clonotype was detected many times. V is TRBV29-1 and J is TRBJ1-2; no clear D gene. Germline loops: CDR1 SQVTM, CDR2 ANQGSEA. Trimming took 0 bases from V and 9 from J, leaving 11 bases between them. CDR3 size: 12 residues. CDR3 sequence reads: CSVEEVVRSYTF. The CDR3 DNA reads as TGCAGCGTTGAAGAGGTCGTCAGGAGCTACACCTTC.

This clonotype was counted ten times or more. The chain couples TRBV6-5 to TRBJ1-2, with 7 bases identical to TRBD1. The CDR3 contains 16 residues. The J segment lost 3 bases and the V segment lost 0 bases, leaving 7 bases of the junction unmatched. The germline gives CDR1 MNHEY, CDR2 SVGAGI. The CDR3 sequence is CASSYSDRVQDYGYTF. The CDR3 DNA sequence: TGTGCCAGCAGTTACTCAGACAGGGTTCAGGACTATGGCTACACCTTC.